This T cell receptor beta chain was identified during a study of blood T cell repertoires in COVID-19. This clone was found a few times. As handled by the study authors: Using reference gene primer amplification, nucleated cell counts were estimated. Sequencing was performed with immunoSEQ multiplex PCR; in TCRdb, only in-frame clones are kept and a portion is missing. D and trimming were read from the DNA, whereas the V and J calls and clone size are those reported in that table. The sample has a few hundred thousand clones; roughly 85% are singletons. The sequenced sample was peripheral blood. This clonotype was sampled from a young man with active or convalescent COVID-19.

CDR3 bases: TGTGCCAGCAGCTTGGGGGCTCTGGCCTACGAGCAGTACTTC. It yields the protein CASSLGALAYEQYF. V gene TRBV5-6 combines with J gene TRBJ2-7; D is unclear. Germline loops: CDR1 SGHDT, CDR2 YYEEEE. Deletions cut 0 bases from V and 2 bases from J, with 9 bases between. This CDR3 comprises 14 residues.